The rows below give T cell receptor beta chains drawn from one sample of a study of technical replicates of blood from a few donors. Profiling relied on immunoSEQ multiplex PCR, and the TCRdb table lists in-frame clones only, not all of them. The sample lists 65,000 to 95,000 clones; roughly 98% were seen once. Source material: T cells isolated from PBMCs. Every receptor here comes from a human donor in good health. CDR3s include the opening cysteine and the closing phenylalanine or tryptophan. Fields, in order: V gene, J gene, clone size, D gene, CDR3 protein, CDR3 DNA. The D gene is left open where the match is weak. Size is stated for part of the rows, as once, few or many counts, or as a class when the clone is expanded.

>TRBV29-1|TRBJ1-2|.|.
CSWLGHFNYGYTF
TGCAGCTGGCTGGGACACTTTAACTATGGCTACACCTTC
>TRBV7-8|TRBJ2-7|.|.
CASSLVAGFSDSQTLSTYEQYF
TGTGCCAGCAGCTTAGTGGCTGGATTCTCGGACAGCCAAACCCTTAGTACCTACGAGCAGTACTTC
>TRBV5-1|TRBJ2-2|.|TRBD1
CASSLPGGNTGELFF
TGCGCCAGCAGCTTACCAGGGGGGAACACCGGGGAGCTGTTTTTT
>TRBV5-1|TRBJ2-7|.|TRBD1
CASSWTGSYEQYF
TGCGCCAGCAGCTGGACAGGCTCCTACGAGCAGTACTTC
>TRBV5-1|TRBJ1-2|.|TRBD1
CASSRSDRVGVGYTF
TGCGCCAGCAGCCGAAGTGACAGGGTAGGGGTTGGCTACACCTTC
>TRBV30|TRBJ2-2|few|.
CAWSIQGLNTGELFF
TGTGCCTGGAGTATCCAGGGCTTAAACACCGGGGAGCTGTTTTTT
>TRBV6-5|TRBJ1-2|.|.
CASSSSDSYLRGYTF
TGTGCCAGCAGTTCGTCCGACAGTTACCTCCGTGGCTACACCTTC
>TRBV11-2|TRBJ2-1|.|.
CASSPRSTSPSYNEQFF
TGTGCCAGCAGCCCCCGATCCACTTCTCCTTCCTACAATGAGCAGTTCTTC
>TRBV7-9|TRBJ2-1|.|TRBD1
CASSGQAYYNEQFF
TGTGCCAGCAGTGGACAGGCTTACTACAATGAGCAGTTCTTC
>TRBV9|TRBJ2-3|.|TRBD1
CASSVGTGKQYF
TGTGCCAGCAGCGTAGGGACAGGGAAGCAGTATTTT
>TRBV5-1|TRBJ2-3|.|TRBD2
CASSKSGGAADTQYF
TGCGCCAGCAGCAAAAGCGGGGGGGCTGCAGATACGCAGTATTTT
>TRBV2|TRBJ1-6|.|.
CASTLEGPLHF
TGTGCCAGCACTTTAGAGGGACCCCTCCACTTT
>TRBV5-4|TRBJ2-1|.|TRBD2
CASSIRIAGGSSYNEQFF
TGTGCCAGCAGCATAAGAATAGCGGGGGGGAGCTCCTACAATGAGCAGTTCTTC
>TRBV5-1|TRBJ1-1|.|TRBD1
CASSFGTVNTEAFF
TGCGCCAGCAGCTTCGGGACAGTGAACACTGAAGCTTTCTTT
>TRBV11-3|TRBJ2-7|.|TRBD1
CASRFRDRGYEQYF
TGTGCCAGCAGGTTCCGGGACAGGGGCTACGAGCAGTACTTC
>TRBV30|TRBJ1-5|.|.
CAWTRVPGGNQPQHF
TGTGCCTGGACGAGGGTCCCTGGGGGCAATCAGCCCCAGCATTTT
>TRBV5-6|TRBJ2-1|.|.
CASSLRSSYNEQFF
TGTGCCAGCAGCTTAAGGAGCTCCTACAATGAGCAGTTCTTC
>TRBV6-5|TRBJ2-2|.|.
CASSSTTRLFF
TGTGCCAGCAGTTCCACTACGAGGCTGTTTTTT
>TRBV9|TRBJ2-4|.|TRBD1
CASSAPTGSAKNIQYF
TGTGCCAGCAGCGCCCCGACAGGGTCAGCCAAAAACATTCAGTACTTC
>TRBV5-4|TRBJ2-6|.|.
CASSLEGRGANVLTF
TGTGCCAGCAGCTTGGAGGGGCGTGGGGCCAACGTCCTGACTTTC
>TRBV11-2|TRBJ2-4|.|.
CASSLEVYVGGIQYF
TGTGCCAGCAGCTTAGAGGTCTACGTAGGGGGCATTCAGTACTTC
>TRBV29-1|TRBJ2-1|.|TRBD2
CSEGGYNEQFF
TGCAGCGAGGGAGGGTACAATGAGCAGTTCTTC
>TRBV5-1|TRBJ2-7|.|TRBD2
CASSPLPVGREFQYEQYF
TGCGCCAGCAGCCCCCTCCCGGTTGGGCGGGAGTTTCAGTACGAGCAGTACTTC
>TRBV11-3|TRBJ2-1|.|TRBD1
CASSAETGQGSIGAYNEQFF
TGTGCCAGCAGCGCTGAAACGGGACAGGGCTCTATTGGTGCGTACAATGAGCAGTTCTTC
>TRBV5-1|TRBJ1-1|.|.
CASRNLGGTEAFF
TGCGCCAGCAGGAATCTCGGGGGCACTGAAGCTTTCTTT
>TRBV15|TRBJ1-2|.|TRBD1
CATSRDWDRVNYGYTF
TGTGCCACCAGCAGAGATTGGGACAGGGTTAACTATGGCTACACCTTC
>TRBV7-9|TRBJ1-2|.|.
CASSLGTAGGFTNGYTF
TGTGCCAGCAGCTTAGGGACAGCGGGAGGGTTTACAAATGGCTACACCTTC
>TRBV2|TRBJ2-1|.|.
CASIVRANEQFF
TGTGCCAGCATTGTCAGGGCTAATGAGCAGTTCTTC
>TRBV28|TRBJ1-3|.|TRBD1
CASSGRTGPGNTIYF
TGTGCCAGCAGTGGCCGGACAGGGCCTGGAAACACCATATATTTT
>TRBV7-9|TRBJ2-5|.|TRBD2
CASSLVGTSGSQTQYF
TGTGCCAGCAGCTTAGTCGGGACTAGCGGGAGTCAGACCCAGTACTTC
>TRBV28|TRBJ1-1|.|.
CASILLPAQGTTEAFF
TGTGCCAGCATCCTCCTCCCGGCACAGGGAACAACTGAAGCTTTCTTT
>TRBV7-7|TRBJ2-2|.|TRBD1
CASSLALGTANTGELFF
TGTGCTAGCAGCTTAGCGCTAGGGACAGCGAACACCGGGGAGCTGTTTTTT
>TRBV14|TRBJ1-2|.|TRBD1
CASSPRTGSFYGYTF
TGTGCCAGCAGCCCACGGACAGGTTCTTTCTATGGCTACACCTTC
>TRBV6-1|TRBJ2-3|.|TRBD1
CASSELGDRLTDTQYF
TGTGCCAGCAGTGAATTGGGGGACAGACTCACAGATACGCAGTATTTT
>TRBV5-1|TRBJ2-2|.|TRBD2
CASSLVPSGGPIGSGELFF
TGCGCCAGCAGCTTGGTCCCTAGCGGGGGGCCCATAGGGTCCGGGGAGCTGTTTTTT
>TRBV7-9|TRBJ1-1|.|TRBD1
CASSPTGRNTEAFF
TGTGCCAGCAGCCCGACAGGGCGGAACACTGAAGCTTTCTTT
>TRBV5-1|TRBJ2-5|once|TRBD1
CASSPNPRDSRIQETQYF
TGCGCCAGCAGCCCGAACCCCCGGGACAGCCGAATCCAAGAGACCCAGTACTTC
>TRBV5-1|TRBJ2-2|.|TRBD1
CASSPDRGVTGELFF
TGCGCCAGCAGCCCGGACAGGGGAGTAACCGGGGAGCTGTTTTTT
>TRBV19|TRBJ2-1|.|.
CASSIATVSYNEQFF
TGTGCCAGTAGTATAGCTACAGTTTCTTACAATGAGCAGTTCTTC
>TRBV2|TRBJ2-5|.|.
CANQARDKTQETQYF
TGTGCCAACCAAGCTAGGGACAAGACTCAAGAGACCCAGTACTTC
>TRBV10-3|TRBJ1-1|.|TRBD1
CAISELDDRVDLAFF
TGTGCCATCAGTGAGTTAGATGACAGGGTGGATTTGGCTTTCTTT
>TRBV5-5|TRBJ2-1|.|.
CASQGNEQFF
TGTGCCAGCCAGGGTAATGAGCAGTTCTTC
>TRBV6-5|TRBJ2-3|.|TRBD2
CASRYGTSRSDTQYF
TGTGCCAGCAGGTACGGGACTAGTCGTTCTGATACGCAGTATTTT
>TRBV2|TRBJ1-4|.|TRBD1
CATGGQSNEKLFF
TGTGCCACAGGGGGACAGAGCAATGAAAAACTGTTTTTT
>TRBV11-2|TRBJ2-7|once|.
CASSSTSSGSREQYF
TGTGCCAGCAGCTCTACTTCCAGCGGGTCGAGGGAGCAGTACTTC
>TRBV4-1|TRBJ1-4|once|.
CASSQGSGVGEYEKLFF
TGCGCCAGCAGCCAAGGATCAGGGGTGGGCGAGTATGAAAAACTGTTTTTT
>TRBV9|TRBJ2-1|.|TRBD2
CASSVDGLAGFTRDEQFF
TGTGCCAGCAGCGTAGATGGACTAGCGGGGTTTACCCGGGATGAGCAGTTCTTC
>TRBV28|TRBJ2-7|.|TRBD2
CASSSGTSGTYEQYF
TGTGCCAGCAGTTCCGGGACTAGCGGGACCTACGAGCAGTACTTC
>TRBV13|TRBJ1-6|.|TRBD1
CASSGGDQQLPGQHYNSPLHF
TGTGCCAGCAGCGGCGGGGACCAGCAGCTTCCGGGACAGCATTATAATTCACCCCTCCACTTT
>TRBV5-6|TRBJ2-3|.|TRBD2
CASRGAAGATDTQYF
TGTGCCAGCAGGGGGGCAGCGGGAGCCACAGATACGCAGTATTTT
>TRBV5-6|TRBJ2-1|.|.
CASSLEYTTYNEQFF
TGTGCCAGCAGCTTGGAGTACACCACCTACAATGAGCAGTTCTTC
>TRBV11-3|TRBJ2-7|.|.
CASSSRDFSYEQYF
TGTGCCAGCAGCTCGAGGGACTTTTCCTACGAGCAGTACTTC
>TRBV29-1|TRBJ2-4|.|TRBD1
CSARAGTAGENIQYF
TGCAGCGCTCGAGCTGGGACAGCAGGCGAAAACATTCAGTACTTC
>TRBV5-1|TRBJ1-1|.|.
CASSRDKANTEAFF
TGCGCCAGCAGTCGGGACAAGGCGAACACTGAAGCTTTCTTT
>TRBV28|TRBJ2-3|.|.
CASSLSLQAITDTQYF
TGTGCCAGCAGTTTATCGCTGCAAGCGATCACAGATACGCAGTATTTT